A selection of T cell receptor beta chains follows, all from one sample in a study of Graves' ophthalmopathy and Graves' hyperthyroidism. One entry per CDR3 protein results from TCRdb running MiXCR on the multiplex PCR reads. This sample yields roughly 480,000 distinct CDR3 sequences, of which 13% to 15% are seen a single time; 8% to 10% belongs to the top ten. Material: blood. These TCRs come from a woman aged 25-40 years with Graves' ophthalmopathy. Each CDR3 is given with its conserved first and last residue. Fields, in order: D gene, J gene, clone size, V gene, CDR3 DNA, CDR3 protein. A D gene is named only where the DNA matches it firmly. Part of the rows lack a size; the others show once, few, many or a class for expanded clones.

D: .; J: TRBJ2-7; size: many; V: TRBV28; DNA: TGTGCCAGCAGTGAGGGACTGCCGACTCGGGAGCAGTACTTC; CDR3: CASSEGLPTREQYF
D: .; J: TRBJ1-1; size: many; V: TRBV7-8; DNA: TGTGCCAGCAGCTTAGTTGGGGGTAGAGGCACTGAAGCTTTCTTT; CDR3: CASSLVGGRGTEAFF
D: .; J: TRBJ2-7; size: many; V: TRBV4-1; DNA: TGCGCCAGCAGCCAAGTAATAAACGAGCAGTACTTC; CDR3: CASSQVINEQYF
D: .; J: TRBJ2-5; size: many; V: TRBV28; DNA: TGTGCCAGCAGCCGTTATATAGCGGCCCGCGGGGAGACCCAGTACTTC; CDR3: CASSRYIAARGETQYF
D: .; J: TRBJ1-6; size: once; V: TRBV20-1; DNA: TGCAGTGCTAGAGACGGGGTTCGGCATTCACCGCTCAACTTT; CDR3: CSARDGVRHSPLNF
D: TRBD2; J: TRBJ2-7; size: many; V: TRBV5-8; DNA: TGTGCCAGCAGCGGAGCGGGAGGGTTGCGCGAGCAGTACTTC; CDR3: CASSGAGGLREQYF
D: .; J: TRBJ1-1; size: many; V: TRBV3-1; DNA: TGTGCCAGCATCGAGGAAACTGAAGCTTTCTTT; CDR3: CASIEETEAFF
D: .; J: TRBJ1-5; size: few; V: TRBV4-2; DNA: TGTGCCAGCAGCGCCCGACAGAATCAGCCCCAGCATTTT; CDR3: CASSARQNQPQHF
D: .; J: TRBJ2-7; size: many; V: TRBV7-2; DNA: TGTGCCAGCAGCTTAAGCGGAAGCGCCACCAGCGGGCAGTACTTC; CDR3: CASSLSGSATSGQYF
D: .; J: TRBJ2-7; size: many; V: TRBV20-1; DNA: TGCAGTGCTAGAGAACAAGGCAGGGGTTGGTACGAGCAGTACTTC; CDR3: CSAREQGRGWYEQYF
D: .; J: TRBJ2-7; size: many; V: TRBV7-6; DNA: TGTGCCAGCAGCTCATTGGCCGGAGAACTATACGAGCAGTACTTC; CDR3: CASSSLAGELYEQYF
D: TRBD1; J: TRBJ2-5; size: many; V: TRBV7-9; DNA: TGTGCCAGCAGCTCCACAGGGGCAGGGGAGACCCAGTACTTC; CDR3: CASSSTGAGETQYF
D: TRBD2; J: TRBJ2-7; size: .; V: TRBV7-8; DNA: TGTGCCAGCAGCCCCCCCGGCGTAGCGGGAAACATCTACGAGCAGTACTTC; CDR3: CASSPPGVAGNIYEQYF
D: TRBD1; J: TRBJ1-1; size: many; V: TRBV6-5; DNA: TGTGCCAGCAGACCACAGGGGGTGAACACTGAAGCTTTCTTT; CDR3: CASRPQGVNTEAFF
D: TRBD2; J: TRBJ2-7; size: many; V: TRBV7-2; DNA: TGTGCCAGCAGCTTTCGGGGACTAGCGGGACACGAGCAGTACTTC; CDR3: CASSFRGLAGHEQYF
D: .; J: TRBJ1-1; size: many; V: TRBV3-1; DNA: TGTGCCAGCAGCCAAGCAGGGCCCACTGAAGCTTTCTTT; CDR3: CASSQAGPTEAFF
D: .; J: TRBJ1-1; size: many; V: TRBV4-3; DNA: TGCGCCAGCAGCCAAGACGACCGGGGTAACACTGAAGCTTTCTTT; CDR3: CASSQDDRGNTEAFF
D: TRBD1; J: TRBJ1-2; size: few; V: TRBV20-1; DNA: TGCAGTGCTAGAGAGACAGGGGGCGCCGCCTATGGCTACACCTTC; CDR3: CSARETGGAAYGYTF
D: .; J: TRBJ2-5; size: many; V: TRBV20-1; DNA: TGCAGTGCTAGTCCCCAGCAAGAGACCCAGTACTTC; CDR3: CSASPQQETQYF
D: .; J: TRBJ1-1; size: many; V: TRBV6-1; DNA: TGTGCCAGCAAGATCCGGGACACGGGGAGCACTGAAGCTTTCTTT; CDR3: CASKIRDTGSTEAFF
D: .; J: TRBJ2-7; size: many; V: TRBV20-1; DNA: TGCAGTGCCGCGGTGTTAGGGGGCTACGAGCAGTACTTC; CDR3: CSAAVLGGYEQYF
D: .; J: TRBJ1-2; size: many; V: TRBV5-1; DNA: TGCGCCAGCAGCTTGGTCTCGGGGGGCGATGGCTACACCTTC; CDR3: CASSLVSGGDGYTF
D: TRBD1; J: TRBJ2-7; size: many; V: TRBV30; DNA: TGTGCCTGGAGTGTAGGGGGCGGGTACGAGCAGTACTTC; CDR3: CAWSVGGGYEQYF
D: TRBD1; J: TRBJ1-6; size: many; V: TRBV20-1; DNA: TGCAGTGCTAGAAAGGGACAGGGCTCCTATAATTCACCCCTCCACTTT; CDR3: CSARKGQGSYNSPLHF
D: .; J: TRBJ1-2; size: many; V: TRBV28; DNA: TGTGCCAGCAGTCCAGCCGACAGCCACTTCTATGGCTACACCTTC; CDR3: CASSPADSHFYGYTF
D: .; J: TRBJ2-7; size: .; V: TRBV5-6; DNA: TGTGCCAGCAGCCCGGGAGGGACAGGGAATAGGAACGAGCAGTACTTC; CDR3: CASSPGGTGNRNEQYF
D: .; J: TRBJ1-2; size: many; V: TRBV20-1; DNA: TGCAGTGCTAGAGCGGCGGGTCGCTACTATGGCTACACCTTC; CDR3: CSARAAGRYYGYTF
D: .; J: TRBJ2-7; size: many; V: TRBV20-1; DNA: TGCAGTGCTAGAGCCCTTCCGGGGGTCGTCTACGAGCAGTACTTC; CDR3: CSARALPGVVYEQYF
D: .; J: TRBJ1-5; size: many; V: TRBV6-5; DNA: TGTGCCAGCAGTTACTCGGCGGGGAATCCCCAGCATTTT; CDR3: CASSYSAGNPQHF
D: .; J: TRBJ2-7; size: many; V: TRBV5-1; DNA: TGCGCCAGCAGCTCGGACAGATCCTCCTACGAGCAGTACTTC; CDR3: CASSSDRSSYEQYF
D: TRBD1; J: TRBJ2-5; size: few; V: TRBV20-1; DNA: TGCAGTGCTCCCCCGAGGGGGCGCGAGACCCAGTACTTC; CDR3: CSAPPRGRETQYF
D: .; J: TRBJ1-5; size: many; V: TRBV28; DNA: TGTGCCAGCAGCCCGGCGGGGGGCTCGAGATTACAGCCCCAGCATTTT; CDR3: CASSPAGGSRLQPQHF
D: TRBD1; J: TRBJ2-7; size: many; V: TRBV28; DNA: TGTGCCAGCACCCCGCCCCCTGGACAGGGTCGTTACGAGCAGTACTTC; CDR3: CASTPPPGQGRYEQYF
D: TRBD2; J: TRBJ2-7; size: many; V: TRBV20-1; DNA: TGCGGCCTGGGCGCGGGAGCCTCCTACGAGCAGTACTTC; CDR3: CGLGAGASYEQYF
D: TRBD1; J: TRBJ2-7; size: many; V: TRBV7-8; DNA: TGTGCCAGCTTACCTGTCGTTGTGGGACAGGGGATATACGAGCAGTACTTC; CDR3: CASLPVVVGQGIYEQYF
D: .; J: TRBJ1-1; size: many; V: TRBV28; DNA: TGTGCCAGCAACCCGTCGGCGGGGGCAAAGAACACTGAAGCTTTCTTT; CDR3: CASNPSAGAKNTEAFF
D: .; J: TRBJ2-2; size: many; V: TRBV18; DNA: TGTGCCAGCTCACCCGACGGGACCAGGAACACCGGGGAGCTGTTTTTT; CDR3: CASSPDGTRNTGELFF
D: .; J: TRBJ2-2; size: few; V: TRBV24-1; DNA: TGTGCCACCAGTGGCACCAGGATTTTCGGGGAGCTGTTTTTT; CDR3: CATSGTRIFGELFF
D: TRBD1; J: TRBJ1-1; size: few; V: TRBV6-2/TRBV6-3; DNA: TGTGCCAGCAGTCCCCGGGACAGGGTCAATGGAATAGCTTTCTTT; CDR3: CASSPRDRVNGIAFF
D: .; J: TRBJ1-1; size: many; V: TRBV28; DNA: TGTGCCAGCAGGCTTACGACTGAAGCTTTCTTT; CDR3: CASRLTTEAFF
D: TRBD2; J: TRBJ2-4; size: .; V: TRBV4-1; DNA: TGCGCCAGCAGCCAAGATAGCGGGAGGGCCAAAAACATTCAGTACTTC; CDR3: CASSQDSGRAKNIQYF
D: .; J: TRBJ1-5; size: .; V: TRBV19; DNA: TGTGCCAGTTCTCTAACCCAGGGTCCTCAGCCCCAGCATTTT; CDR3: CASSLTQGPQPQHF
D: TRBD2; J: TRBJ2-1; size: .; V: TRBV11-2; DNA: TGTGCCAGCAGCTCTGGACTAGCGGGTTCCTACAATGAGCAGTTCTTC; CDR3: CASSSGLAGSYNEQFF
D: TRBD2; J: TRBJ2-7; size: many; V: TRBV7-9; DNA: TGTGCCAGCAGCTCGCCGGGACTAGCGGGAGTCGAGCAGTACTTC; CDR3: CASSSPGLAGVEQYF
D: .; J: TRBJ1-3; size: many; V: TRBV12-3/TRBV12-4; DNA: TGTGCCAGCAGTTTCGGGTTAAGCTCTGGAAACACCATATATTTT; CDR3: CASSFGLSSGNTIYF
D: .; J: TRBJ1-1; size: .; V: TRBV15; DNA: TGTGCCACTAGCAGTCGACCGCTCACTGAAGCTTTCTTT; CDR3: CATSSRPLTEAFF
D: .; J: TRBJ2-7; size: many; V: TRBV7-3; DNA: TGTGCCAGCAGCTTAAACGGGATCTCGGTCGACGAGCAGTACTTC; CDR3: CASSLNGISVDEQYF
D: TRBD1; J: TRBJ1-1; size: .; V: TRBV6-1; DNA: TGTGCCAGCACCGCCGGGTGGGGACAGGTGAACACTGAAGCTTTCTTT; CDR3: CASTAGWGQVNTEAFF
D: TRBD1; J: TRBJ1-5; size: many; V: TRBV6-4; DNA: TGTGCCAGCAGTCCAACAGGGGGCGTGGATGGCGGTCAGCCCCAGCATTTT; CDR3: CASSPTGGVDGGQPQHF